The next 26 T cell receptor beta chains were all read from a single sample in a study of OX40 agonist ivuxolimab in advanced cancers. Measured with immunoSEQ multiplex PCR; TCRdb has only the in-frame clones, and not every one. The sample has tens of thousands of clones; 81% are singletons. The sample was CD4+ or CD8+ T cells sorted from blood, taken in a trial of the OX40 agonist ivuxolimab. The source is an adult with an advanced solid tumor such as melanoma, head and neck, liver or kidney cancer.

The chain combines TRBV6-5 with TRBJ2-7; 7 bases are a match to TRBD1. CDR1 MNHEY and CDR2 SVGAGI come from the germline V gene. The CDR3 is 15 residues long. Trimming removed 6 bases from V and 2 bases from J; junction bases left unmatched: 10. The CDR3 nucleotides read TGTGCCAGCAGGGGGACGACAGGGCCCACCTACGAGCAGTACTTC. Translation gives CASRGTTGPTYEQYF.

The J gene is TRBJ1-2, the V gene TRBV5-1, with 7 nucleotides matching TRBD1. Germline V gives CDR1 SGHRS, CDR2 YFSETQ. The CDR3 spans 15 residues. The J segment lost 8 bases and the V segment lost 4 bases, leaving 14 bases of the junction unmatched. DNA for the CDR3: TGCGCCAGCAGCCATAACTGGGACAGACTGGACGGCTACACCTTC. Translating gives CASSHNWDRLDGYTF.

V usage is TRBV6-1 and J usage is TRBJ2-7, with TRBD2 matching over 7 bases. The V and J ends lost 4 bases and 0 bases, in that order; junction bases with no gene match: 6. Germline CDR1 MNHNS, CDR2 SASEGT. The CDR3 contains 15 residues. For the CDR3, the DNA is TGTGCCAGCAGTGCCGGGGGGACTCTCTCCTACGAGCAGTACTTC. It specifies CASSAGGTLSYEQYF.

This chain connects TRBV7-3 to TRBJ2-3, with D unclear. V was cut by 5 bases and J by 2 bases, with 17 bases left in between. The CDR3 covers 16 residues. The germline V gene encodes CDR1 SGHTA and CDR2 FQGTGA. The CDR3 coding sequence is TGTGCCAGCAGCCCCGTGGCTCACAGTTCCACAGATACGCAGTATTTT. Translated, it gives CASSPVAHSSTDTQYF.

The chain has TRBV5-1 and TRBJ2-2, with D possibly matching TRBD2 (5 bases). The germline V gene encodes CDR1 SGHRS and CDR2 YFSETQ. Trimming took 4 bases from V and 8 from J, leaving 12 bases between them. The CDR3 runs to 13 residues. The DNA for the CDR3 is TGCGCCAGCAGCGAGGACTTCTCGGGGGAGCTGTTTTTT. This gives the protein CASSEDFSGELFF.

The table lists this clone with a few counts. The chain is built from TRBV7-9 and TRBJ1-1, with D possibly matching TRBD1 (5 bases). Between the trimmed V and J ends, which lost 3 bases and 4 bases, there was a span of 9 bases. The CDR3 has 13 amino acids. CDR1 is SEHNR, CDR2 FQNEAQ, per germline (reference sequence). The CDR3 DNA reads TGTGCCAGCAGCTTGACAGATTCCACTGAAGCTTTCTTT. As protein: CASSLTDSTEAFF.

This chain links TRBV14 with TRBJ1-1, with D uncertain. Germline lookup yields CDR1 SGHDN and CDR2 FVKESK. V gave up 10 bases and J gave up 0 bases, with 15 bases separating them. The CDR3 extends over 14 amino acids. CDR3 DNA sequence: TGTGCCACCCTACCAGCCCCCCTGAACACTGAAGCTTTCTTT. Its protein product is CATLPAPLNTEAFF.

The gene calls are TRBV9 and TRBJ2-3; unclear D gene. There are 13 residues in the CDR3. The germline V and J ends were trimmed by 0 bases and 6 bases, with 8 bases remaining between them. CDR1 and CDR2 (germline): SGDLS, YYNGEE. CDR3 loop: CASSVGTTDTQYF. The CDR3 nucleotides are TGTGCCAGCAGCGTAGGAACTACGGATACGCAGTATTTT. Full variable domain (outside the CDR3, taken from reference TRBV9 and TRBJ2-3): DSGVTQTPKHLITATGQRVTLRCSPRSGDLSVYWYQQSLDQGLQFLIQYYNGEERAKGNILERFSAQQFPDLHSELNLSSLELGDSALYFCASSVGTTDTQYFGPGTRLTVL.

This clone was recorded once. J is TRBJ2-5 and V is TRBV28; D may correspond to TRBD1 or TRBD2 (5 bases each). Trimming cost V 6 bases and J 5 bases, with 7 bases left between them. The germline gives CDR1 MDHEN, CDR2 SYDVKM. The CDR3 is 11 residues long. CDR3 sequence (DNA): TGTGCCAGCAGGTGGGGGGAGACCCAGTACTTC. It codes for CASRWGETQYF.

V and J are TRBV5-1 and TRBJ2-5; tentative D call: TRBD2 (6 bases). This CDR3 comprises 14 residues. The V and J ends lost 0 bases and 3 bases respectively, with 9 bases between them. Germline V gene data show CDR1 as SGHRS and CDR2 as YFSETQ. CDR3 nucleotide sequence: TGCGCCAGCAGCTTGGGCGGGGTAGAAGAGACCCAGTACTTC. Translated, it gives CASSLGGVEETQYF.

This chain joins TRBV5-1 and TRBJ2-1; D is unclear. The CDR3 has 15 amino acids. The germline V and J ends were trimmed by 1 base and 0 bases, with 8 bases remaining between them. Germline CDR1 reads SGHRS; CDR2 reads YFSETQ. CDR3 coding DNA: TGCGCCAGCAGCTTGACGTATAGCTCCTACAATGAGCAGTTCTTC. Translated, it gives CASSLTYSSYNEQFF.

V and J are TRBV10-3 and TRBJ1-5, with a possible D match to TRBD1 (5 bases). Germline CDR1 and CDR2: ENHRY and SYGVKD. Trimming cost V 8 bases and J 0 bases, with 5 bases left between them. The CDR3 has 12 amino acids. CDR3 amino acids: CAIGHSNQPQHF. Here the CDR3 DNA reads TGTGCCATCGGACATAGCAATCAGCCCCAGCATTTT.

The chain links TRBV9 to TRBJ1-1; 7 bases align to TRBD1. The junction had 9 bases not matched to a gene; V was cut back by 4 bases and J by 3 bases. Germline loops: CDR1 SGDLS, CDR2 YYNGEE. This CDR3 contains 15 residues. The CDR3 DNA reads TGTGCCAGCAGCCCACAGGGGTTGGGATACACTGAAGCTTTCTTT. Translation: CASSPQGLGYTEAFF.

The chain couples TRBV11-2 to TRBJ1-1; 11 bases align to TRBD1. Germline V gene data show CDR1 as SGHAT and CDR2 as FQNNGV. The CDR3 extends over 15 amino acids. Losses at the gene ends were 5 bases for V and 4 bases for J; bases not matched to a gene: 6. The CDR3 loop reads CASSPDRGPATEAFF. The CDR3 region has the DNA TGTGCCAGCAGCCCGGACAGGGGGCCGGCCACTGAAGCTTTCTTT.

The gene calls are TRBV30 and TRBJ1-6; D is unresolved. V shed 4 bases and J shed 0 bases, with 13 bases lying between them. Germline loops: CDR1 GTSNPN, CDR2 SVGIG (reference sequence). This CDR3 is built from 16 residues. The CDR3 protein is CAWMYTIGSYNSPLHF. In nucleotides, the CDR3 is TGTGCCTGGATGTATACCATTGGCTCCTATAATTCACCCCTCCACTTT.

This clone was detected only a few times. The CDR3 DNA follows: TGCGCCAGCAGCTGGACAGGTACTGATCAGCCCCAGCATTTT. This encodes CASSWTGTDQPQHF. The chain is built from TRBV5-1 and TRBJ1-5, with 7 positions matching TRBD1. Germline-derived CDR1 and CDR2 are SGHRS and YFSETQ. CDR3 length equals 14 residues. V dropped 3 bases and J dropped 5; count of bases not matched to a gene: 5.

This sequence joins TRBV11-3 and TRBJ2-7, with 7 nucleotides matching TRBD1. The CDR3 sequence is 14 residues long. V lost 4 bases to trimming and J lost 2 bases; unmatched junction nucleotides: 5. Germline loops: CDR1 SGHNT, CDR2 YENEEA. The CDR3 nucleotides read TGTGCCAGCAGCTCATGGGACAGCACCTACGAGCAGTACTTC. Translation: CASSSWDSTYEQYF.

This sequence joins TRBV7-3 and TRBJ2-7; 8 bases fit TRBD2. Trimming at V came to 4 bases and at J to 7 bases, leaving 3 bases not matched to a gene. Per the germline V gene, CDR1 is SGHTA and CDR2 is FQGTGA. CDR3 size: 12 residues. The CDR3 spells CASSSRLAEQYF. CDR3 nucleotide sequence: TGTGCCAGCAGCTCCCGACTAGCGGAGCAGTACTTC.

The chain recombines TRBV10-3 with TRBJ1-5; D not certain. Deletions cut 0 bases from V and 7 bases from J, with 16 bases between. The length of the CDR3 is 16 residues. The germline CDR1 and CDR2 sequences are ENHRY and SYGVKD. CDR3 sequence reads: CAISESLIRSLQPQHF. CDR3 nucleotide sequence: TGTGCCATCAGTGAGTCGCTTATACGGAGCCTACAGCCCCAGCATTTT.

This chain joins TRBV6-1 and TRBJ2-1; 7 nucleotides agree with TRBD2. Germline CDR1 and CDR2: MNHNS and SASEGT. V trimming: 2 bases; J trimming: 7 bases; junction bases outside the gene matches: 8. The CDR3 has 15 amino acids. CDR3 nucleotide sequence: TGTGCCAGCAGTGAACAAGCGGGAATGGTAAATGAGCAGTTCTTC. Translation gives CASSEQAGMVNEQFF.

The rearrangement joins TRBV30 to TRBJ2-3; TRBD1 agrees at 9 bases. The CDR3 has 14 amino acids. Germline-derived CDR1 and CDR2 are GTSNPN and SVGIG (reference sequence). V lost 2 bases to trimming and J lost 3 bases; unmatched junction nucleotides: 3. The CDR3 region is CAWSYRGQTDTQYF. CDR3 coding DNA: TGTGCCTGGAGTTACAGGGGGCAGACAGATACGCAGTATTTT.

This sequence joins TRBV19 and TRBJ1-1, with D perhaps TRBD1 (6 bases). The V gene lost 7 bases and the J gene lost 4 bases, with 10 bases spanning the gap. The germline V gene has CDR1 LNHDA and CDR2 SQIVND (reference sequence). The CDR3 is 12 residues long. The CDR3 loop is CASTLGGTEAFF. The CDR3 DNA follows: TGTGCCAGTACCCTAGGGGGCACTGAAGCTTTCTTT. The full variable domain, its missing parts supplied by reference TRBV19 and TRBJ1-1, is DGGITQSPKYLFRKEGQNVTLSCEQNLNHDAMYWYRQDPGQGLRLIYYSQIVNDFQKGDIAEGYSVSREKKESFPLTVTSAQKNPTAFYLCASTLGGTEAFFGQGTRLTVV.

The V call is TRBV5-1, the J call TRBJ2-3; D not resolved. Trimming shortened V by 0 bases and J by 4 bases, and 12 bases separated the two germline ends. The germline CDR1 and CDR2 sequences are SGHRS and YFSETQ. CDR3 length equals 15 residues. The CDR3 DNA sequence: TGCGCCAGCAGCTTGGCCCAGCTTGCCGCAGATACGCAGTATTTT. The encoded protein is CASSLAQLAADTQYF.

This chain connects TRBV19 to TRBJ2-1; 10 nucleotides align to TRBD2. This CDR3 is 17 amino acids long. Looked up from germline, CDR1 is LNHDA and CDR2 is SQIVND (reference sequence). The V gene end was trimmed by 1 base and the J gene end by 4 bases; junction bases not matched to a gene: 7. CDR3 bases: TGTGCCAGTAGTATAGGGACTAGTAGCGGGAGGTACAATGAGCAGTTCTTC. It specifies CASSIGTSSGRYNEQFF.

The chain recombines TRBV5-4 with TRBJ2-5, with 8 bases lining up with TRBD2. Per the germline V gene, CDR1 is SGHNT and CDR2 is YYREEE (reference sequence). V was clipped by 3 bases and J by 3 bases; unmatched bases: 4. The CDR3 extends over 14 amino acids. CDR3 region: CASSWVGLEETQYF. As DNA, the CDR3 is TGTGCCAGCAGCTGGGTGGGACTAGAAGAGACCCAGTACTTC.

This chain connects TRBV6-5 to TRBJ2-7, with D perhaps TRBD1 or TRBD2 (6 bases each). V shed 8 bases and J shed 4 bases, with 12 bases lying between them. This CDR3 is built from 12 residues. In germline, CDR1 is MNHEY, CDR2 SVGAGI. The CDR3 sequence: CASGGGQYEQYF. The CDR3 bases are TGTGCCAGCGGAGGGGGTCAGTACGAGCAGTACTTC.